A single TCR beta chain is shown here with its context. Its antigen is currently unknown. Trimming removed 1 base at V and 3 bases at J, with 5 bases between. CDR1 KGHSH and CDR2 LQKENI come from the germline V gene. The CDR3 totals 13 residues. Only in-frame clones appear in the TCRdb table, and some are missing; sequencing was by immunoSEQ multiplex PCR. The table records 100,000 to 130,000 clones, around 90% of them present only once. These data originate in a study of T cell responses to AZD1222 COVID-19 vaccine. Findings and limits, study-wide: The donors showed a predominance of white British ancestry and of females, with possible underestimation of clonal diversity. Increased Spike-specific TCR breadth and depth were observed after two AZD1222 doses. Along spike, vaccine-associated CD4 TCRs were found throughout, with dominance at 160-218 and 743-854. The reported proportion of spike-specific TCRs targeting unmutated variant regions was nearly half.

This TCR was recovered from an adult in good health. This material consisted of peripheral blood, taken on day 0 of AZD1222 vaccination. J is TRBJ2-3 and V is TRBV18; D ambiguous. DNA for the CDR3: TGTGCCAGCTCACCACTAGTTACAGATACGCAGTATTTT. Translation: CASSPLVTDTQYF.